The 30 T cell receptor beta chains reported below all come from one sample, sequenced in a study of cytomegalovirus exposure and HLA in healthy donors. The study ran its PCR with 60 Vbeta and 13 Jbeta primers. The repertoire was sequenced with immunoSEQ multiplex PCR; TCRdb's copy has only in-frame clones and lacks some. Of about 80,000 clones in the sample, 79% are singletons; the top ten hold about 22%. Sequencing was performed on PBMCs. Every receptor here comes from a woman aged 40 to 50 in good health and CMV-seropositive.

The chain employs TRBV5-1 and TRBJ2-1; 15 bases are a match to TRBD2. CDR1 SGHRS and CDR2 YFSETQ come from the germline V gene. V lost 4 bases, J lost 0 bases, and 5 bases stayed unmatched. The CDR3 has 18 residues. The chain's CDR3 is CASSTGTSGGPSYNEQFF. The CDR3 nucleotides are TGCGCCAGCAGCACCGGGACTAGCGGGGGGCCCTCCTACAATGAGCAGTTCTTC. The full variable domain, its missing parts supplied by reference TRBV5-1 and TRBJ2-1, is KAGVTQTPRYLIKTRGQQVTLSCSPISGHRSVSWYQQTPGQGLQFLFEYFSETQRNKGNFPGRFSGRQFSNSRSEMNVSTLELGDSALYLCASSTGTSGGPSYNEQFFGPGTRLTVL.

V and J are TRBV30 and TRBJ1-5, with D tentatively TRBD1 (5 bases). CDR3 length: 14 residues. Germline V gene lookup returns CDR1 GTSNPN and CDR2 SVGIG (reference sequence). The V gene lost 8 bases and the J gene lost 4 bases, with 18 bases spanning the gap. The CDR3, as DNA: TGTGCCGTGGAACAGGCCGGGGGAAATCAGCCCCAGCATTTT. It encodes CAVEQAGGNQPQHF.

This clone was seen a single time. The rearrangement joins TRBV19 to TRBJ2-6, with a possible D match to TRBD1 (5 bases). Trimming pared 5 bases from V and 0 bases from J, leaving 11 bases between. CDR1 is LNHDA and CDR2 is SQIVND in the germline V gene (reference sequence). There are 16 residues in the CDR3. Here the CDR3 reads CASSWTLGSGANVLTF. CDR3 bases: TGTGCCAGTAGTTGGACACTTGGCTCTGGGGCCAACGTCCTGACTTTC.

The chain uses TRBV14 and TRBJ1-6; 10 positions agree with TRBD1. The CDR3 is 14 amino acids. Germline CDR1 reads SGHDN; CDR2 reads FVKESK. V lost 3 bases, J lost 11 bases, and 4 bases stayed unmatched. This CDR3 is CASSQSTGGTPLHF. The CDR3 DNA reads as TGTGCCAGCAGCCAGTCGACAGGGGGCACACCCCTCCACTTT. Full variable domain (rest looked up from reference TRBV14 and TRBJ1-6): EAGVTQFPSHSVIEKGQTVTLRCDPISGHDNLYWYRRVMGKEIKFLLHFVKESKQDESGMPNNRFLAERTGGTYSTLKVQPAELEDSGVYFCASSQSTGGTPLHFGNGTRLTVT.

The chain joins TRBV5-1 to TRBJ2-7; TRBD2 matches at 7 bases. Unmatched junction bases numbered 3, after V lost 2 bases and J lost 4 bases. The germline gives CDR1 SGHRS, CDR2 YFSETQ. CDR3 length: 13 amino acids. The DNA for the CDR3 is TGCGCCAGCAGCTTCGGCGGGGGATACGAGCAGTACTTC. Residues: CASSFGGGYEQYF.

V usage is TRBV5-1 and J usage is TRBJ2-1; 7 bases are a match to TRBD1. The CDR3 is 14 residues long. V gave up 5 bases and J gave up 2 bases; unmatched junction bases: 4. Per germline, CDR1 SGHRS and CDR2 YFSETQ. The DNA for the CDR3 is TGCGCCAGCAGAAGGGACAGTACCTACAATGAGCAGTTCTTC. Translation: CASRRDSTYNEQFF.

The chain recombines TRBV6-5 with TRBJ1-4; no clear D. This CDR3 is 15 amino acids long. Germline assignment: CDR1 MNHEY and CDR2 SVGAGI. V shed 0 bases and J shed 5 bases, with 10 bases lying between them. CDR3: CASSYSDGRNEKLFF. CDR3 DNA: TGTGCCAGCAGTTACTCGGACGGGAGGAATGAAAAACTGTTTTTT.

The V call is TRBV6-5, the J call TRBJ2-7; 11 bases are shared with TRBD1. Germline V lookup: CDR1 MNHEY, CDR2 SVGAGI. The CDR3 loop spans 15 amino acids. V shed 5 bases, J shed 5 bases, and the junction held 8 bases outside the gene matches. The CDR3 protein is CASSKTGDRGNEQYF. CDR3 sequence (DNA): TGTGCCAGCAGTAAAACCGGGGACAGGGGGAACGAGCAGTACTTC.

The CDR3 protein is CASSSGNLPRFF. CDR3 nucleotide sequence: TGTGCCAGCAGTTCAGGGAATTTACCTAGGTTCTTC. The chain links TRBV6-7 to TRBJ2-1, with D maybe TRBD1 (5 bases). TRBV6-7 is filed as an ORF, its function uncertain. The length of the CDR3 is 12 residues. Deletions cut 4 bases from V and 15 bases from J, with 16 bases between.

The chain combines TRBV7-2 with TRBJ1-3, with 8 nucleotides matching TRBD1. This CDR3 is 15 amino acids long. Unmatched junction bases numbered 5, after V lost 5 bases and J lost 2 bases. The germline gives CDR1 SGHTA, CDR2 FQGNSA. In nucleotides, the CDR3 is TGTGCCAGCAGCCACGACAGGGGAACTGGAAACACCATATATTTT. Protein: CASSHDRGTGNTIYF. The variable domain in full, with the rest retrieved from reference TRBV7-2 and TRBJ1-3, is GAGVSQSPSNKVTEKGKDVELRCDPISGHTALYWYRQSLGQGLEFLIYFQGNSAPDKSGLPSDRFSAERTGGSVSTLTIQRTQQEDSAVYLCASSHDRGTGNTIYFGEGSWLTVV.

The rearrangement uses TRBV27 and TRBJ2-1; D is possibly TRBD2 (6 bases). From germline, CDR1 is MNHEY and CDR2 SMNVEV (reference sequence). V lost 6 bases and J 7 bases, leaving 19 bases between the germline ends. This CDR3 spans 15 amino acids. DNA of the CDR3: TGTGCCAGCAGCATGGACTATACCACCGGGAATGAGCAGTTCTTC. Its protein is CASSMDYTTGNEQFF.

The chain recombines TRBV19 with TRBJ2-4, with 7 bases matching TRBD2. Germline V gives CDR1 LNHDA, CDR2 SQIVND (reference sequence). The CDR3 totals 16 residues. Trimming removed 4 bases from V and 3 bases from J; junction bases left unmatched: 9. This chain's CDR3 is CASSTLTSEGKNIQYF. Here the CDR3 DNA reads TGTGCCAGTAGTACCCTTACTAGCGAGGGCAAAAACATTCAGTACTTC.

As to this clone: Other nucleotide sequences in the sample specify the same CDR3. The chain has TRBV30 and TRBJ2-7, with D hard to call. The CDR3 is 11 residues long. V lost 5 bases, J lost 1 base, and 6 bases lay in between. The V gene's germline CDR1 is GTSNPN and CDR2 SVGIG (reference sequence). The CDR3 nucleotides are TGTGCCTGGGGCAGTTCCTACGAGCAGTACTTC. This sequence encodes CAWGSSYEQYF.

This clone was seen a few times. This chain joins TRBV2 and TRBJ2-3; 7 nucleotides match TRBD1. Trimming at V came to 8 bases and at J to 0 bases, leaving 8 bases not matched to a gene. The germline V gene has CDR1 SNHLY and CDR2 FYNNEI. The CDR3 sequence is 15 residues long. The CDR3: CASERTGVSTDTQYF. Written as DNA, the CDR3 is TGTGCCAGCGAACGCACAGGGGTTAGCACAGATACGCAGTATTTT.

This clone was counted between two and nine times. This chain joins TRBV2 and TRBJ2-6; D is perhaps TRBD2 (5 bases). Trimming cost V 1 base and J 3 bases, with 7 bases left between them. The CDR3 runs to 15 residues. Germline CDR1 and CDR2: SNHLY and FYNNEI. The CDR3 is CASSEVRVGANVLTF. As DNA, the CDR3 is TGTGCCAGCAGTGAAGTGCGGGTTGGGGCCAACGTCCTGACTTTC.

This clone was seen once. In DNA form, the CDR3 reads TGCAGCGTTGATGGGGCTAGCGGGAGGACAGATACGCAGTATTTT. This codes for CSVDGASGRTDTQYF. The chain uses TRBV29-1 and TRBJ2-3; 11 bases fit TRBD2. CDR3 length: 15 residues. Per germline, CDR1 SQVTM and CDR2 ANQGSEA. With V trimmed by 3 bases and J by 3 bases, 5 bases remained unmatched.

DNA for the CDR3: TGCGCCAGCAGCCCGGGACAGGGGGCGACCGGGGAGCTGTTTTTT. This translates into CASSPGQGATGELFF. The chain has TRBV5-1 and TRBJ2-2; 12 positions match TRBD1. The junction had 3 bases not matched to a gene; V was cut back by 4 bases and J by 5 bases. The CDR3 covers 15 residues. Germline V gene lookup returns CDR1 SGHRS and CDR2 YFSETQ. The variable domain in full, completed from reference TRBV5-1 and TRBJ2-2, reads KAGVTQTPRYLIKTRGQQVTLSCSPISGHRSVSWYQQTPGQGLQFLFEYFSETQRNKGNFPGRFSGRQFSNSRSEMNVSTLELGDSALYLCASSPGQGATGELFFGEGSRLTVL.

The chain is built from TRBV28 and TRBJ2-7, with D tentatively TRBD2 (5 bases). In germline, CDR1 is MDHEN, CDR2 SYDVKM. This CDR3 contains 14 residues. V lost 7 bases and J lost 5, with 18 bases in between. Written as DNA, the CDR3 is TGTGCCAGCAACTCAATGCGAGGGCGTAACGAGCAGTACTTC. Protein: CASNSMRGRNEQYF.

On this clone itself: Relative to the germline gene, one junction end is altered; a read error may explain this. V is TRBV7-9 and J is TRBJ1-2, with TRBD1 matching 8 bases. Germline values: CDR1 SEHNR, CDR2 FQNEAQ (reference sequence). The CDR3 extends over 13 amino acids. CDR3 coding DNA: TGTTCCAGCAGCCCCGGGACAGGATATGGCTACACCTTC. It translates to CSSSPGTGYGYTF. The whole variable domain, remainder taken from reference TRBV7-9 and TRBJ1-2, is DTGVSQNPRHKITKRGQNVTFRCDPISEHNRLYWYRQTLGQGPEFLTYFQNEAQLEKSRLLSDRFSAERPKGSFSTLEIQRTEQGDSAMYLCSSSPGTGYGYTFGSGTRLTVV.

The chain combines TRBV19 with TRBJ1-5, with TRBD1 matching 12 bases. Germline-derived CDR1 and CDR2 are LNHDA and SQIVND (reference sequence). CDR3 length equals 16 residues. V dropped 6 bases and J dropped 4; count of bases not matched to a gene: 7. CDR3 DNA sequence: TGTGCCAGTAGCCCCGGGACAGGGGGCCTTAATCAGCCCCAGCATTTT. This codes for CASSPGTGGLNQPQHF.

The CDR3 nucleotides are TGTGCCAGCAGCGAAGGGGGGGATCAGCCCCAGCATTTT. Its translation: CASSEGGDQPQHF. The rearrangement uses TRBV9 and TRBJ1-5; tentatively, D is TRBD1 (6 bases). Germline V lookup: CDR1 SGDLS, CDR2 YYNGEE. V dropped 3 bases and J dropped 5 bases, with 9 bases sitting between them. The CDR3 is made up of 13 amino acids.

This rearrangement joins TRBV7-8 to TRBJ2-3; 14 bases line up with TRBD2. J gave up 2 bases and V 1 base, and 5 bases lay outside the gene matches. This CDR3 is 18 amino acids long. Germline CDR1 SGHVS, CDR2 FQNEAQ. The CDR3 here is CASSLVGTSGGTTDTQYF. CDR3 DNA: TGTGCCAGCAGCTTAGTGGGGACTAGCGGGGGAACCACAGATACGCAGTATTTT.

The CDR3 reads CAISERGDGELFF. The CDR3 DNA is TGTGCCATCAGTGAGCGGGGGGACGGGGAGCTGTTTTTT. The rearrangement joins TRBV10-3 to TRBJ2-2, with 7 bases lining up with TRBD2. Germline CDR1 and CDR2: ENHRY and SYGVKD. The V and J ends lost 2 bases and 7 bases, in that order; junction bases with no gene match: 1. CDR3 size: 13 residues.

The chain has TRBV6-5 and TRBJ1-2; D gene unclear. The V gene's germline CDR1 is MNHEY and CDR2 SVGAGI. The CDR3 spans 13 residues. The germline V and J ends were trimmed by 5 bases and 5 bases, with 12 bases remaining between them. This CDR3 is CASSGPSGYGYTF. CDR3 DNA sequence: TGTGCCAGCAGTGGGCCCTCCGGATATGGCTACACCTTC.

This chain uses TRBV5-1 with TRBJ1-2; D not certain. Trimming left V 1 base short and J 7 bases short, with 11 bases between. This CDR3 region has 13 residues. Germline V CDR1 and CDR2: SGHRS, YFSETQ. The CDR3 sequence: CASSLHEGAGYTF. The DNA for the CDR3 is TGCGCCAGCAGCTTGCACGAGGGTGCTGGCTACACCTTC. The full variable domain, with the rest looked up from reference TRBV5-1 and TRBJ1-2, is KAGVTQTPRYLIKTRGQQVTLSCSPISGHRSVSWYQQTPGQGLQFLFEYFSETQRNKGNFPGRFSGRQFSNSRSEMNVSTLELGDSALYLCASSLHEGAGYTFGSGTRLTVV.

The V call is TRBV7-9, the J call TRBJ2-1, with 8 nucleotides matching TRBD2. The CDR3 is 18 residues long. The junction had 14 bases not matched to a gene; V was cut back by 1 base and J by 6 bases. CDR1 SEHNR and CDR2 FQNEAQ come from the germline V gene (reference sequence). The CDR3: CASSLGGRGTSGSNEQFF. The CDR3 region has the DNA TGTGCCAGCAGCTTAGGGGGGAGAGGGACTAGTGGGTCCAATGAGCAGTTCTTC.

The chain combines TRBV5-4 with TRBJ2-3, with D possibly matching TRBD1 (6 bases). CDR3 length: 13 residues. V shed 4 bases and J shed 3 bases, with 9 bases lying between them. Germline values: CDR1 SGHNT, CDR2 YYREEE (reference sequence). The CDR3 loop reads CASSGGQTDTQYF. CDR3 in DNA: TGTGCCAGCAGCGGAGGACAGACAGATACGCAGTATTTT. Supplemented by reference TRBV5-4 and TRBJ2-3, the full variable domain reads ETGVTQSPTHLIKTRGQQVTLRCSSQSGHNTVSWYQQALGQGPQFIFQYYREEENGRGNFPPRFSGLQFPNYSSELNVNALELDDSALYLCASSGGQTDTQYFGPGTRLTVL.

The genes are TRBV5-6 and TRBJ1-4; 7 nucleotides match TRBD1. The V gene end was trimmed by 3 bases and the J gene end by 4 bases; junction bases not matched to a gene: 6. The CDR3 runs 15 residues. Germline V gives CDR1 SGHDT, CDR2 YYEEEE. CDR3 amino acids: CASSSPTGNNEKLFF. CDR3 nucleotides: TGTGCCAGCAGCTCGCCGACAGGGAATAATGAAAAACTGTTTTTT. The whole variable domain, filled in from reference TRBV5-6 and TRBJ1-4, reads DAGVTQSPTHLIKTRGQQVTLRCSPKSGHDTVSWYQQALGQGPQFIFQYYEEEERQRGNFPDRFSGHQFPNYSSELNVNALLLGDSALYLCASSSPTGNNEKLFFGSGTQLSVL.

The sample holds one count of this clone. The chain has TRBV19 and TRBJ2-7; D remains ambiguous. The CDR3 spans 14 residues. Looked up from germline, CDR1 is LNHDA and CDR2 is SQIVND (reference sequence). Trimming stripped 1 base from V and 0 bases from J, with 7 bases between. CDR3 amino acids: CASSIGSSSYEQYF. CDR3 in DNA: TGTGCCAGTAGTATAGGGTCGAGCTCCTACGAGCAGTACTTC.

This chain uses TRBV7-6 with TRBJ2-2, with D perhaps TRBD1 (6 bases). Germline V gives CDR1 SGHVS, CDR2 FNYEAQ. Trimming removed 9 bases at V and 4 bases at J, with 15 bases between. The CDR3 loop spans 14 amino acids. The CDR3 region is CARGTLTGTGELFF. In nucleotides, the CDR3 is TGTGCCAGAGGGACACTTACTGGCACCGGGGAGCTGTTTTTT.